This T cell receptor (beta chain) was observed in a study of cytomegalovirus exposure and HLA in healthy donors (dated by TCRdb to about 2017). Regarding the complete study: According to a later analysis, the 120 or so validation repertoires were produced on the same platform as the 600 to 850 repertoires of the first cohort. The study aimed to test whether signatures of past pathogen exposure could be identified by cataloging public T cell receptors. Besides the first cohort of roughly 700 subjects, a separate validation cohort made up of about 120 different subjects was used. To predict cytomegalovirus infection status, the study combined high-throughput TCR immunosequencing, statistical association of individual TCRs with disease status, and machine learning. What the authors observed across the whole study: Most TCR sequences were observed very rarely across donors, whereas some public TCRs were present in many individuals. In vitro tests confirmed that a few of the cytomegalovirus-associated TCR beta chains recognize cytomegalovirus antigens. The classifier was reported to diagnose cytomegalovirus status with high specificity and sensitivity in both the original and validation cohorts. The study gave a list of more than 150 TCR beta chains associated with cytomegalovirus. Subsequent analysis determined that TCRs grouped into clusters in the first cohort also showed a tendency toward co-occurrence across the 120 or so validation repertoires, and approximately 94% of cluster scores exceeded 0. A later analysis lacked HLA typing for the validation cohort, so it scored co-occurrence in that cohort across all 110 or so repertoires. According to the authors, the approach could potentially be generalized to other disease states and immunological phenotypes.

The donors were included in the validation cohort of 130 or so subjects, a group kept apart from the roughly 670-subject first cohort. Comments on this clone: No antigen is known for it. No much larger clonotype is one base removed from it; base qualities were not supplied.

The CDR3 holds 15 amino acids from the cysteine to the phenylalanine. Of all the DNA, just the CDR3 is kept, 45 bases in frame from base 1. Based on the germline V gene, the CDR1 and CDR2 sequences are SGDLS and YYNGEE. Trimming costs V 3 bases and J 0 bases, and their ends lie 13 bases apart. Libraries were built with the immunoSEQ multiplex PCR assay. The published analysis was carried out like this. A statistical classification framework was developed to diagnose cytomegalovirus status using the catalog of TCR beta chain sequences. The clones in this table, taken by TCRdb from immuneACCESS, are in-frame only. Not every clone is retained; where verified, under half of the shortfall comes from an unresolved V gene, and the cause of the rest is unknown. The V and J calls and clone size were taken over from that table, and D and trimming were inferred from the DNA. Counted in this sample were roughly 250,000 clones; about 86% of them appeared once. Around 1.2% of the sample is taken by the ten largest.

The source of this sequence is a woman younger than 45 in good health and CMV-seropositive. Sample: PBMCs. Recombination joined TRBV9 with TRBJ2-7, and perhaps TRBD1 as D gene, on 6 matching bases. The DNA reads TGTGCCAGCAGCGCTGGTGACAGGAACTCCTACGAGCAGTACTTC. Its protein reads: CASSAGDRNSYEQYF.